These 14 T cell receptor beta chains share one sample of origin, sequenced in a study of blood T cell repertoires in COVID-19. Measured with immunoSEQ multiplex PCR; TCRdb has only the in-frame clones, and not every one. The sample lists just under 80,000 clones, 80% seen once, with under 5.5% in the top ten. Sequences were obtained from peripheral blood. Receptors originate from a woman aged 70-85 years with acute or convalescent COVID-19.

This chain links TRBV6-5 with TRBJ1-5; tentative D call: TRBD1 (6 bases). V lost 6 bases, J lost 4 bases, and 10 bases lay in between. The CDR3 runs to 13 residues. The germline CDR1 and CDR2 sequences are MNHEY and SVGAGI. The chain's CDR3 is CASRFGQNQPQHF. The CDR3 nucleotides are TGTGCCAGCAGGTTCGGACAGAATCAGCCCCAGCATTTT.

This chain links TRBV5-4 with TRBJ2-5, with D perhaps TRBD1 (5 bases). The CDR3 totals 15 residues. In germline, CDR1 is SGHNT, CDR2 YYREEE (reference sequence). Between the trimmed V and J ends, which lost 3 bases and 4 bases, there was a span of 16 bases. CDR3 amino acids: CASSWGPRAAETQYF. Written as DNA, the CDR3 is TGTGCCAGCAGCTGGGGCCCAAGAGCCGCAGAGACCCAGTACTTC. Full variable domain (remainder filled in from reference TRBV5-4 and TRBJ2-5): ETGVTQSPTHLIKTRGQQVTLRCSSQSGHNTVSWYQQALGQGPQFIFQYYREEENGRGNFPPRFSGLQFPNYSSELNVNALELDDSALYLCASSWGPRAAETQYFGPGTRLLVL.

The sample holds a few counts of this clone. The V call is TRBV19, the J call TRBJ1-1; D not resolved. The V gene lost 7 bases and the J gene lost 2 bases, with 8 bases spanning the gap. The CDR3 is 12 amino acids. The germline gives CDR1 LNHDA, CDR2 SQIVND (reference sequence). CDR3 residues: CASKRENTEAFF. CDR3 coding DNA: TGTGCCAGTAAACGGGAAAACACTGAAGCTTTCTTT.

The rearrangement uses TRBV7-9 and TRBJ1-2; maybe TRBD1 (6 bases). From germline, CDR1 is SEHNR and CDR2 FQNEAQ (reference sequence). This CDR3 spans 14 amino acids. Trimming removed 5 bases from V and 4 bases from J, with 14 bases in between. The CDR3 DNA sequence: TGTGCCAGCAGCCCTAGCCAGGGGTCCTATGGCTACACCTTC. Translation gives CASSPSQGSYGYTF.

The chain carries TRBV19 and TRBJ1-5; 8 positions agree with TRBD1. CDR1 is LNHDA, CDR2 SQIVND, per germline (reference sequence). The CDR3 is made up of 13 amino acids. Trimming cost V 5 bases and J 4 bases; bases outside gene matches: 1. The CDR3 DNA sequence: TGTGCCAGTAGTCAGGGGGCAAATCAGCCCCAGCATTTT. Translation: CASSQGANQPQHF.

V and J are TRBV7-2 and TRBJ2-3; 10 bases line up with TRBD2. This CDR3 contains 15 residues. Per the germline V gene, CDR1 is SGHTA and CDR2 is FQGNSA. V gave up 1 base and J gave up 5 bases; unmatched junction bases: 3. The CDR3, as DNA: TGTGCCAGCAGCTTAGAGCGGGGGGGCATAGATACGCAGTATTTT. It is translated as CASSLERGGIDTQYF.

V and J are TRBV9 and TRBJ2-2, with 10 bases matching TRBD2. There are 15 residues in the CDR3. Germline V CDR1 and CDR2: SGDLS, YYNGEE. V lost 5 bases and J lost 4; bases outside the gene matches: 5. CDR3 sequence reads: CASSRTSGTTGELFF. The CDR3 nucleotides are TGTGCCAGCAGTCGCACTAGCGGGACCACCGGGGAGCTGTTTTTT.

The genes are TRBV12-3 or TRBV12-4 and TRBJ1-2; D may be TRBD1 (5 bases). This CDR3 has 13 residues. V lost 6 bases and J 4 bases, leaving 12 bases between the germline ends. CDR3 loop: CASRGSDSYGYTF. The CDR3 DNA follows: TGTGCCAGCAGGGGGTCAGACAGCTATGGCTACACCTTC.

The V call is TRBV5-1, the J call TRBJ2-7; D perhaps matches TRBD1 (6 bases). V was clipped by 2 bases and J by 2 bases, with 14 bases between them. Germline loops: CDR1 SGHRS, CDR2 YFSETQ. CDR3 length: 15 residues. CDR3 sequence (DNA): TGCGCCAGCAGCTTTACAACAGGGTTGGCCTACGAGCAGTACTTC. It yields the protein CASSFTTGLAYEQYF.

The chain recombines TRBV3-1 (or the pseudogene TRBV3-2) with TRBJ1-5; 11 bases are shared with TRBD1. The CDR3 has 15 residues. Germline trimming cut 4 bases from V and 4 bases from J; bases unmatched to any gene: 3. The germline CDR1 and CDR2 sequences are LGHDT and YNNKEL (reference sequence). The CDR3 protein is CASSRGQGANQPQHF. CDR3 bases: TGTGCCAGCAGCCGAGGACAGGGGGCTAATCAGCCCCAGCATTTT.

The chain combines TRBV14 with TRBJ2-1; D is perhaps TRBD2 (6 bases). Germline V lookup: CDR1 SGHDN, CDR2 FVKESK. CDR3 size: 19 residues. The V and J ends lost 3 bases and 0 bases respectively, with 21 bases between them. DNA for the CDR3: TGTGCCAGCAGCCATAACCCGGTTATCCGGGGGAGCTCCTACAATGAGCAGTTCTTC. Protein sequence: CASSHNPVIRGSSYNEQFF. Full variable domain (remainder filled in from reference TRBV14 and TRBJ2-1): EAGVTQFPSHSVIEKGQTVTLRCDPISGHDNLYWYRRVMGKEIKFLLHFVKESKQDESGMPNNRFLAERTGGTYSTLKVQPAELEDSGVYFCASSHNPVIRGSSYNEQFFGPGTRLTVL.

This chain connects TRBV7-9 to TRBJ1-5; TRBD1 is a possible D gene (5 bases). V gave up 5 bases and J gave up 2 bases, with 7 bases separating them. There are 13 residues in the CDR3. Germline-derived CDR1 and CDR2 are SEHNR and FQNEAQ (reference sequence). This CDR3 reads CASSQGGNQPQHF. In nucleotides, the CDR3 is TGTGCCAGCAGCCAAGGGGGCAATCAGCCCCAGCATTTT.

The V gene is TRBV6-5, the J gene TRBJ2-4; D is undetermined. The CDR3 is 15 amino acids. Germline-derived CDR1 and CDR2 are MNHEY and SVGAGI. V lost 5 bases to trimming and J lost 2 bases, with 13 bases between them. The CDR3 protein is CASSPGVVTKNIQYF. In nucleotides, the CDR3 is TGTGCCAGCAGTCCGGGTGTAGTAACCAAAAACATTCAGTACTTC.

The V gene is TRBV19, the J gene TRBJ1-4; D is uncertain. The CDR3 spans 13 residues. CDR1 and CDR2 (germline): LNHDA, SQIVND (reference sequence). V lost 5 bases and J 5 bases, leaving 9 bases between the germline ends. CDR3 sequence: CASSVPLNEKLFF. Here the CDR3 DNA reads TGTGCCAGTAGTGTGCCACTGAATGAAAAACTGTTTTTT.